These 4 T cell receptor beta chains were all obtained from the same sample, sequenced in a study of control samples from healthy donors and cancer patients. Assay used: immunoSEQ multiplex PCR; TCRdb lists only in-frame clones, some missing. The data show around 170,000 clones, 85% to 90% seen once. The sequenced material came from blood. These TCRs come from a woman in her thirties in good health.

The chain links TRBV10-3 to TRBJ1-5; 7 positions match TRBD1. The V segment lost 9 bases and the J segment 5 bases; nucleotides outside the gene matches: 7. Per germline, CDR1 ENHRY and CDR2 SYGVKD. The CDR3 spans 13 residues. The CDR3 region has the DNA TGTGCCATTTCTACCCAGGGGGATCAGCCCCAGCATTTT. It encodes CAISTQGDQPQHF.

J is TRBJ1-5 and V is TRBV3-1 (or the pseudogene TRBV3-2), with 9 bases aligning to TRBD1. CDR3 length equals 15 residues. The J segment lost 1 base and the V segment lost 5 bases, leaving 3 bases of the junction unmatched. Germline lookup yields CDR1 LGHDT and CDR2 YNNKEL (reference sequence). The CDR3 DNA reads as TGTGCCAGCAGCTATGGGACAGGGAGCAATCAGCCCCAGCATTTT. This encodes CASSYGTGSNQPQHF.

This chain links TRBV7-9 with TRBJ1-2; D is uncertain. Trimming left V 0 bases short and J 13 bases short, with 9 bases between. This CDR3 spans 11 amino acids. Per germline, CDR1 SEHNR and CDR2 FQNEAQ (reference sequence). In nucleotides, the CDR3 is TGTGCCAGCAGCTTAGCCGAGAATGGCACCTTC. This sequence encodes CASSLAENGTF.

Note on this clone: Its ends do not fully match the called genes, so a read error is possible. The gene calls are TRBV5-1 and TRBJ2-3, with TRBD2 matching 8 bases. The CDR3 runs to 15 residues. The germline V gene encodes CDR1 SGHRS and CDR2 YFSETQ. The CDR3 nucleotides are TGCGCCAGCGGCTTCTTGACTAGCGATTCGGATACGCAGTATTTT. Translation: CASGFLTSDSDTQYF. Looking up the rest from reference TRBV5-1 and TRBJ2-3 gives the full variable domain: KAGVTQTPRYLIKTRGQQVTLSCSPISGHRSVSWYQQTPGQGLQFLFEYFSETQRNKGNFPGRFSGRQFSNSRSEMNVSTLELGDSALYLCASGFLTSDSDTQYFGPGTRLTVL.